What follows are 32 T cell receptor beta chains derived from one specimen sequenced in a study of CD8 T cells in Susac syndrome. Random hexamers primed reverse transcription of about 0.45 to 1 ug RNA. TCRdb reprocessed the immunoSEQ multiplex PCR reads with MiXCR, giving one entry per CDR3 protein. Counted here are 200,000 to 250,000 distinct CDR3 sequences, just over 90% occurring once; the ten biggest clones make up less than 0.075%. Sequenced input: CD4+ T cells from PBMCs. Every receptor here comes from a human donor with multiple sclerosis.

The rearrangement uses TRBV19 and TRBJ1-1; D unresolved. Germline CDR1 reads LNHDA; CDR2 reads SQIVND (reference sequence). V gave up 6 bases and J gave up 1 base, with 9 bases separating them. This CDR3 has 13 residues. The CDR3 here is CASRVSENTEAFF. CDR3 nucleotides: TGTGCCAGTAGGGTATCAGAGAACACTGAAGCTTTCTTT. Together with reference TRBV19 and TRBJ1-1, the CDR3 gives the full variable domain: DGGITQSPKYLFRKEGQNVTLSCEQNLNHDAMYWYRQDPGQGLRLIYYSQIVNDFQKGDIAEGYSVSREKKESFPLTVTSAQKNPTAFYLCASRVSENTEAFFGQGTRLTVV.

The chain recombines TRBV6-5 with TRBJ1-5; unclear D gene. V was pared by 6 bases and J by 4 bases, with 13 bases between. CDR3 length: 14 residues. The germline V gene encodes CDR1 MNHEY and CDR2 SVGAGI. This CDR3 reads CASRTRALNQPQHF. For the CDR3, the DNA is TGTGCCAGCAGAACGAGGGCGCTTAATCAGCCCCAGCATTTT.

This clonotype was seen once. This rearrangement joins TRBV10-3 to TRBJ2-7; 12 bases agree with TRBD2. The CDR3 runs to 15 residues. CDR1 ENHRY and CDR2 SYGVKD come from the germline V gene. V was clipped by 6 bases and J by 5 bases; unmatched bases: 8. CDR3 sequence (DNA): TGTGCCATCAGCAAACTAGCGGGGGGAATTAACGAGCAGTACTTC. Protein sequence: CAISKLAGGINEQYF.

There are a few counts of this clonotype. CDR3 sequence reads: CASSPGLAGAQETQYF. CDR3 DNA sequence: TGTGCCAGCAGCCCCGGGCTAGCGGGAGCCCAAGAGACCCAGTACTTC. The chain recombines TRBV7-9 with TRBJ2-5; 10 bases agree with TRBD2. Losses at the gene ends were 5 bases for V and 1 base for J; bases not matched to a gene: 7. The CDR3 is 16 amino acids. The V gene's germline CDR1 is SEHNR and CDR2 FQNEAQ (reference sequence).

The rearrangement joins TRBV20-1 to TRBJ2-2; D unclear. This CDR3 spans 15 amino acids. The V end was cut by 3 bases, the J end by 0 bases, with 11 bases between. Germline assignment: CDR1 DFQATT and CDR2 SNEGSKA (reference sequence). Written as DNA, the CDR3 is TGCAGTGCTAGGGCCGAACTTTCGAACACCGGGGAGCTGTTTTTT. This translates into CSARAELSNTGELFF.

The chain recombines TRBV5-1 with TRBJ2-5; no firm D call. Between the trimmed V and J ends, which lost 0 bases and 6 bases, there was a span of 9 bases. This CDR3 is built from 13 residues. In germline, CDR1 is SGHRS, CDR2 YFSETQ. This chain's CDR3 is CASSLASGQTQYF. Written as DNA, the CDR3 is TGCGCCAGCAGCTTGGCGTCCGGGCAGACCCAGTACTTC.

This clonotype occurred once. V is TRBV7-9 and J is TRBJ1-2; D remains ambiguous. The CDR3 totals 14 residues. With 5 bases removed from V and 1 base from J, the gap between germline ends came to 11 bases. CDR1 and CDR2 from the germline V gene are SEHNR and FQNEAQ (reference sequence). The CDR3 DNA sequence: TGTGCCAGCAGCGAGTCAGGCGATAACTATGGCTACACCTTC. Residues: CASSESGDNYGYTF.

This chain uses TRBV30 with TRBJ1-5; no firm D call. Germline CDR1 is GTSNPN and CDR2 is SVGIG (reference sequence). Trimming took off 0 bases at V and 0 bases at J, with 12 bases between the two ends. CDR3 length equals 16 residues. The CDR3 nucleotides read TGTGCCTGGAGTGTCGTCGGCAGCGATAGCAATCAGCCCCAGCATTTT. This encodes CAWSVVGSDSNQPQHF.

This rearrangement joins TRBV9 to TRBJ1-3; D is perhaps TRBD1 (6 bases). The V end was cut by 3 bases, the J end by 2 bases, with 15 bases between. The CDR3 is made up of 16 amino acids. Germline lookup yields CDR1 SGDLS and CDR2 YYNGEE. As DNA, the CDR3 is TGTGCCAGCAGCGCCCAGCAGGGGATAACTGGAAACACCATATATTTT. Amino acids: CASSAQQGITGNTIYF.

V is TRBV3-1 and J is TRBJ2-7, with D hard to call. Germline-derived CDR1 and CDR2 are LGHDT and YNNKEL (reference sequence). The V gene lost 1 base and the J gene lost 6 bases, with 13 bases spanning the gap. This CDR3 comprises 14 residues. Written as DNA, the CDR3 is TGTGCCAGCAGCCAAGGGCGGCCCGTCGGCGAGCAGTACTTC. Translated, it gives CASSQGRPVGEQYF.

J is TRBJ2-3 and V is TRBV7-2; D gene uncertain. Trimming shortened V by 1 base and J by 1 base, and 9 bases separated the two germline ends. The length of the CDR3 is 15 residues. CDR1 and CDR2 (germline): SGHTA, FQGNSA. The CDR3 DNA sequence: TGTGCCAGCAGCTTAGATACGCACGGCACAGATACGCAGTATTTT. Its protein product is CASSLDTHGTDTQYF. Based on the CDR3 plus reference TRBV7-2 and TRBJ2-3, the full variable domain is GAGVSQSPSNKVTEKGKDVELRCDPISGHTALYWYRQSLGQGLEFLIYFQGNSAPDKSGLPSDRFSAERTGGSVSTLTIQRTQQEDSAVYLCASSLDTHGTDTQYFGPGTRLTVL.

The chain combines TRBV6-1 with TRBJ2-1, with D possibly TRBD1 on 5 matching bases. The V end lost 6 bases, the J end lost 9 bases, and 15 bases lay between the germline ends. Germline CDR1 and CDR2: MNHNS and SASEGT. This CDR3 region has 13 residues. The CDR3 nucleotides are TGTGCCAGCAGCGCGGTGAGTCAGGGTGAGCAGTTCTTC. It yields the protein CASSAVSQGEQFF.

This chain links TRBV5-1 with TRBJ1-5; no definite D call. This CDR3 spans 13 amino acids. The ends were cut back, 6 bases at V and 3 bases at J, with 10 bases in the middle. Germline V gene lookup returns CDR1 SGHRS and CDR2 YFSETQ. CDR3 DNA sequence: TGCGCCAGCAAGATGACACCCAATCAGCCCCAGCATTTT. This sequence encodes CASKMTPNQPQHF.

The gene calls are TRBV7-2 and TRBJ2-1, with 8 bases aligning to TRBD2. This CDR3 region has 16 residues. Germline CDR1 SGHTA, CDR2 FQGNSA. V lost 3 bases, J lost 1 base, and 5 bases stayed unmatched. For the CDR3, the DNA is TGTGCCAGCAGCTTTGCCCCGGGAGGGTCCTACAATGAGCAGTTCTTC. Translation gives CASSFAPGGSYNEQFF.

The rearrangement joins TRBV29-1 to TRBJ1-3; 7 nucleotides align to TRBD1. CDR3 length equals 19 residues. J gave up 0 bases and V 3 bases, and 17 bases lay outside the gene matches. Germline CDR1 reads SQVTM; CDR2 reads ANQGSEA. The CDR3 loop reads CSVDSGQGDDVLSGNTIYF. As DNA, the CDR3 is TGCAGCGTTGATAGTGGGCAGGGGGACGACGTCCTCTCTGGAAACACCATATATTTT.

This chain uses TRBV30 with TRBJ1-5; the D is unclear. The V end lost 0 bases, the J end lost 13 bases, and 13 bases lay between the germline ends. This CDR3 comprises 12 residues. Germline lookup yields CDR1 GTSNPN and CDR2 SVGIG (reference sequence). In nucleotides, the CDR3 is TGTGCCTGGAGTGTATTAGGGCAGAAACAGCATTTT. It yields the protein CAWSVLGQKQHF.

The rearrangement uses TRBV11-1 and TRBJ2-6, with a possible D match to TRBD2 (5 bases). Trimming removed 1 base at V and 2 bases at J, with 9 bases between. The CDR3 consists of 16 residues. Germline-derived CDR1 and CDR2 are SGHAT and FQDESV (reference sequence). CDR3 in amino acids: CASSLGLGAGANVLTF. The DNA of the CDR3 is TGTGCCAGCAGCTTAGGGCTCGGGGCTGGGGCCAACGTCCTGACTTTC.

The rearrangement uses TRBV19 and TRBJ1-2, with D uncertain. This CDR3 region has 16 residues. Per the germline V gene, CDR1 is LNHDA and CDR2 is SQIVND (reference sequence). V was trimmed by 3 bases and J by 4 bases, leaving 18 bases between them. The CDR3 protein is CASSIGSGRNSYGYTF. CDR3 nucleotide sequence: TGTGCCAGTAGTATCGGGAGTGGTCGGAACTCCTATGGCTACACCTTC.

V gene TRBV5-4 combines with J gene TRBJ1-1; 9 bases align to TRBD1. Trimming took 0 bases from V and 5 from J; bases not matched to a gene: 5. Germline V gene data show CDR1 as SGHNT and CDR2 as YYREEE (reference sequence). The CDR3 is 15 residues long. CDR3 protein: CASSLGGTGITEAFF. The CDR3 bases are TGTGCCAGCAGCTTGGGAGGGACAGGGATAACTGAAGCTTTCTTT.

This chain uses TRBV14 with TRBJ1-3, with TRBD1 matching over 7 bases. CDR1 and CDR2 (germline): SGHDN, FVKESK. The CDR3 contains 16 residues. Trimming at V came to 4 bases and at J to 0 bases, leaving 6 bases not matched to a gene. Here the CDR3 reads CASSPGGSYSGNTIYF. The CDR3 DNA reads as TGTGCCAGCAGCCCAGGGGGGTCTTACTCTGGAAACACCATATATTTT.

CDR3 nucleotides: TGCAGTGCGGAGACAGGGGGCTTTGAGGAGACCCAGTACTTC. Translated, it gives CSAETGGFEETQYF. This chain links TRBV20-1 with TRBJ2-5, with 10 bases matching TRBD1. Germline V gene sequence: CDR1 DFQATT, CDR2 SNEGSKA (reference sequence). V lost 6 bases, J lost 5 bases, and 9 bases stayed unmatched. The CDR3 is made up of 14 amino acids.

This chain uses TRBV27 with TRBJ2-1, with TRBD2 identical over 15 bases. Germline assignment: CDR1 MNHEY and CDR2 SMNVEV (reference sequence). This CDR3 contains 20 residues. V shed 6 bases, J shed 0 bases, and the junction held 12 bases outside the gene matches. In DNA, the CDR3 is TGTGCCAGCAGCCGAAGGGGACTAGCGGGAGGACCGAGCTCCTACAATGAGCAGTTCTTC. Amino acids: CASSRRGLAGGPSSYNEQFF.

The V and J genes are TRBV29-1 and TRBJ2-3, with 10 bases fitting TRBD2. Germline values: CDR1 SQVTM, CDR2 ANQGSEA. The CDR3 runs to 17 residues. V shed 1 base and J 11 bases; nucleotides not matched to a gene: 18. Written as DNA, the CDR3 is TGCAGCGTTGAAGGGAAAAGAGCGGGGGGGCCTCGGTTGAAGCAGTATTTT. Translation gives CSVEGKRAGGPRLKQYF.

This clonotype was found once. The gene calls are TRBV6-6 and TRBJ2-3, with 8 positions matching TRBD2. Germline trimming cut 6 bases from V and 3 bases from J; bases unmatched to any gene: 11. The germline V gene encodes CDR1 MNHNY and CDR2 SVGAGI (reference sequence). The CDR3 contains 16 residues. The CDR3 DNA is TGTGCCAGCAGCTCCCCTGGGACTAGGGATACAGATACGCAGTATTTT. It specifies CASSSPGTRDTDTQYF.

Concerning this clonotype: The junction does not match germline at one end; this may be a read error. In DNA form, the CDR3 reads TGCGCCAGCAGATTGGGTCGGGGGACAGATGAATACGAGCAGTACTTC. Its protein product is CASRLGRGTDEYEQYF. The chain carries TRBV5-1 and TRBJ2-7, with a possible D match to TRBD1 (7 bases). CDR1 is SGHRS and CDR2 is YFSETQ in the germline V gene. The CDR3 sequence is 16 residues long.

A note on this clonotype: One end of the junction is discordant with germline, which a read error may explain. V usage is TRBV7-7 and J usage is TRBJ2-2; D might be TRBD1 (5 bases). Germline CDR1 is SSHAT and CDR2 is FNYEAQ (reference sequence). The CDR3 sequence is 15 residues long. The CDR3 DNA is TGTGCTAGCAGGTCAAGCCGACAGTACACCGGGGAGCTGTTTTTT. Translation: CASRSSRQYTGELFF.

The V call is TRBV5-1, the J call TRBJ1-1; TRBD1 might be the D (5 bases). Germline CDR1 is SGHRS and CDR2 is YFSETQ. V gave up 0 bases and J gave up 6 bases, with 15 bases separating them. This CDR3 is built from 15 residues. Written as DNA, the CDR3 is TGCGCCAGCAGCTTGGCTGACAGCCAACGGGCTGAAGCTTTCTTT. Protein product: CASSLADSQRAEAFF.

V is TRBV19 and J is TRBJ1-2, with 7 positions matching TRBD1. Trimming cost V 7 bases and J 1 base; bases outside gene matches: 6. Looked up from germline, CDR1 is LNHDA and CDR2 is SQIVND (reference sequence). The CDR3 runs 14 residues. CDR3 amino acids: CASTPGTVNYGYTF. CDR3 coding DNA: TGTGCCAGTACCCCCGGGACAGTTAACTATGGCTACACCTTC.

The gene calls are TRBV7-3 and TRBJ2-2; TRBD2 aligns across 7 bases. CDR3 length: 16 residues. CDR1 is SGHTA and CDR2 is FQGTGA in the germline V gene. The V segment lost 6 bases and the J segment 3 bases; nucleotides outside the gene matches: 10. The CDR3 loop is CASSRGASGDTGELFF. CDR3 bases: TGTGCCAGCAGTAGAGGGGCTAGCGGAGACACCGGGGAGCTGTTTTTT.

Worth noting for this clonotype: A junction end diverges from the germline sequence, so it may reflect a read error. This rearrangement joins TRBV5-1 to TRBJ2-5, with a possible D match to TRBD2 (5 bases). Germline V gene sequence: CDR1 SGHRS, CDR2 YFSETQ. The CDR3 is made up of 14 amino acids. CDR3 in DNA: TGTGCCAGCAGCCTCGGAGGCCTCCAAGAGACCCAGTACTTC. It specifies CASSLGGLQETQYF.

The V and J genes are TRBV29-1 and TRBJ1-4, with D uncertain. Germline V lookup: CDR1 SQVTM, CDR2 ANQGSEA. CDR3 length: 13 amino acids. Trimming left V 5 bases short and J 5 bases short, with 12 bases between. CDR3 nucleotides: TGCAGCGTTTCTGTACAGCAGAATGAAAAACTGTTTTTT. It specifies CSVSVQQNEKLFF.

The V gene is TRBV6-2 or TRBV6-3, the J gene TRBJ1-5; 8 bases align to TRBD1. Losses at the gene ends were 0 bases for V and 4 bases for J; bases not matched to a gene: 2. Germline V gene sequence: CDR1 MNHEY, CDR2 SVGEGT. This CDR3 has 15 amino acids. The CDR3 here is CASSYSQGANQPQHF. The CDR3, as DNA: TGTGCCAGCAGTTACTCGCAGGGGGCAAATCAGCCCCAGCATTTT.